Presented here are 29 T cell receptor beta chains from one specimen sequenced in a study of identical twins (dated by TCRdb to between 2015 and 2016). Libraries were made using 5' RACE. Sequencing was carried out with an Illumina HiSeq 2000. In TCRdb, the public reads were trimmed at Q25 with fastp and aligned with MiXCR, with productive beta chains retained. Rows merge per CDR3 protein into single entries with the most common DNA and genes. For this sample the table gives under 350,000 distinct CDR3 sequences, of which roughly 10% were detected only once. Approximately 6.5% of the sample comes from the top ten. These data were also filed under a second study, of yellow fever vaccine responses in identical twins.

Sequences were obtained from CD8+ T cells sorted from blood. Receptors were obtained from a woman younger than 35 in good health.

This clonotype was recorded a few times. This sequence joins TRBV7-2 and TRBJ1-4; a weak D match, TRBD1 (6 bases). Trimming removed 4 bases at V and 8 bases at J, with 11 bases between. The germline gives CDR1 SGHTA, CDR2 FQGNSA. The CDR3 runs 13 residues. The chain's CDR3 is CASSSNRVEKLFF. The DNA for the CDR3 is TGTGCCAGCAGCTCAAACAGGGTCGAAAAACTGTTTTTT.

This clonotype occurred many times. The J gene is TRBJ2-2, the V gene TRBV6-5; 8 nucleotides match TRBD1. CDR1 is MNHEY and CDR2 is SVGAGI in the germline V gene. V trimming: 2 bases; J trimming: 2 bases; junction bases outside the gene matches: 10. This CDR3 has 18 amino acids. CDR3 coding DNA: TGTGCCAGCAGTTACCAGATACCGGGACAGGATAACACCGGGGAGCTGTTTTTT. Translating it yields CASSYQIPGQDNTGELFF.

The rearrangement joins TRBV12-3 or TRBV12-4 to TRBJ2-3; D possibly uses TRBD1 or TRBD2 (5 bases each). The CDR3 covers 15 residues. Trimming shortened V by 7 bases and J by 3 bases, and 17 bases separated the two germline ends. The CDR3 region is CASTPGPGYTDTQYF. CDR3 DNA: TGTGCCAGCACCCCGGGACCTGGGTATACAGATACGCAGTATTTT.

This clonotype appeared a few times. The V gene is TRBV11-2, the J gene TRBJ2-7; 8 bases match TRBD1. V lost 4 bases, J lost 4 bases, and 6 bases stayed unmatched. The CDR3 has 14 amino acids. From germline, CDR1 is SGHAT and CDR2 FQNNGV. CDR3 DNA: TGTGCCAGCAGCTCGATGGACAGGGCGTACGAGCAGTACTTC. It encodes CASSSMDRAYEQYF.

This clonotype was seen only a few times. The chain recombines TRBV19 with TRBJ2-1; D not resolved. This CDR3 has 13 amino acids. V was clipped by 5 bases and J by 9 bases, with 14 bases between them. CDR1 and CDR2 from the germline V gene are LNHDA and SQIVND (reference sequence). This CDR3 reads CASSFTVMGEQFF. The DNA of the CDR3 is TGTGCCAGTAGTTTCACTGTAATGGGTGAGCAGTTCTTC.

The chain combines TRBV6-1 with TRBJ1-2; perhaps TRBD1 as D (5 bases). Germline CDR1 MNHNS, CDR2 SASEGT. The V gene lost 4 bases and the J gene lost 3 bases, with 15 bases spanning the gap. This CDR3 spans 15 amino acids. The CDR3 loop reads CASSALGGDHYGYTF. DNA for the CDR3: TGTGCCAGCAGTGCCCTCGGGGGAGACCACTATGGCTACACCTTC.

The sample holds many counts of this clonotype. CDR3 nucleotides: TGCGCCAGCAGCCCTTCGTCAGGGTTACTTGACGAGCAGTACTTC. Protein: CASSPSSGLLDEQYF. The chain carries TRBV4-3 and TRBJ2-7; D might be TRBD1 (5 bases). The V gene's germline CDR1 is LGHNA and CDR2 YSLEER. Trimming pared 4 bases from V and 5 bases from J, leaving 18 bases between. This CDR3 is 15 amino acids long.

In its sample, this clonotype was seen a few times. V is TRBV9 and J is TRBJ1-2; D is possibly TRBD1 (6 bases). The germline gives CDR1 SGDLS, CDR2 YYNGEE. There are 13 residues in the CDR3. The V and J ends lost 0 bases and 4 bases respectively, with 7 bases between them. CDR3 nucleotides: TGTGCCAGCAGCGTAGGGGACACCTATGGCTACACCTTC. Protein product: CASSVGDTYGYTF.

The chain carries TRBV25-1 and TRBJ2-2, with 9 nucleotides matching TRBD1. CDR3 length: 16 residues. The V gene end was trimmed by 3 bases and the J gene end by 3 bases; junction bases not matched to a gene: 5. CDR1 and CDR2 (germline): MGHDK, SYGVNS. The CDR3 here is CASSDGTGSDTGELFF. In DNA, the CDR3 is TGTGCCAGCAGTGACGGGACAGGGTCGGACACCGGGGAGCTGTTTTTT.

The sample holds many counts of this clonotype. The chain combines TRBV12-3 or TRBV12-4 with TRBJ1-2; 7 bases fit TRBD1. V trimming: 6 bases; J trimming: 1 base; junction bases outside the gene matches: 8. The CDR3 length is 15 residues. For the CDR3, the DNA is TGTGCCAGCAGGAAAGGGGGCCTGCTTAACTATGGCTACACCTTC. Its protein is CASRKGGLLNYGYTF.

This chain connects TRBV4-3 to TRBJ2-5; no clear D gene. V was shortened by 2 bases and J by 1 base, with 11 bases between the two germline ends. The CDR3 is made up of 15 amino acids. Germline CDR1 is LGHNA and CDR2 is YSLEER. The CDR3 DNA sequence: TGCGCCAGCAGCCAAACACCCCAGGCCCAAGAGACCCAGTACTTC. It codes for CASSQTPQAQETQYF.

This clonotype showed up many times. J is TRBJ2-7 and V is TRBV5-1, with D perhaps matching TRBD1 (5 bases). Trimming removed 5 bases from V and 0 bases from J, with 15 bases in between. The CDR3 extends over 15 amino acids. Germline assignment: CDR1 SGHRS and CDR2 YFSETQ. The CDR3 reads CASSTGPSPSYEQYF. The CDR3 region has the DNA TGCGCCAGCAGTACAGGTCCGTCCCCCTCCTACGAGCAGTACTTC.

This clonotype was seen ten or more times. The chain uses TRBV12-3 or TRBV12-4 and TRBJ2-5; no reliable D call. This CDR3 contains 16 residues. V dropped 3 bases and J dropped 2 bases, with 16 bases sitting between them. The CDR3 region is CASSFGREGLQETQYF. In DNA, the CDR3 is TGTGCCAGCAGTTTTGGAAGGGAAGGGCTACAAGAGACCCAGTACTTC.

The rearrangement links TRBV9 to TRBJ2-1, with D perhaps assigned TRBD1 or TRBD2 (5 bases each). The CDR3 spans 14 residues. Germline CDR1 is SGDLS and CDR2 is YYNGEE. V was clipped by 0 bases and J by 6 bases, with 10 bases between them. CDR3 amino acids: CASSVVSGGNEQFF. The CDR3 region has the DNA TGTGCCAGCAGCGTAGTAAGTGGGGGCAATGAGCAGTTCTTC.

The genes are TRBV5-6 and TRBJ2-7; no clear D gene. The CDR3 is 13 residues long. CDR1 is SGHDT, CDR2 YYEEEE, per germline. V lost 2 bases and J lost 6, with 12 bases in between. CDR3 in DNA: TGTGCCAGCAGCTTTTGGTTAGCTGCCGAGCAGTACTTC. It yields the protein CASSFWLAAEQYF.

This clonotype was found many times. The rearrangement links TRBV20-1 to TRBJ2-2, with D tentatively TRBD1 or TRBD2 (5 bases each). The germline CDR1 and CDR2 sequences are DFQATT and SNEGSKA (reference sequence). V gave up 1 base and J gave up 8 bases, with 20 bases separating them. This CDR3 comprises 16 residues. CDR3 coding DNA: TGCAGTGCTAGAGGCGACTTCCTGGGGGAAGAGGGGGAGCTGTTTTTT. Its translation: CSARGDFLGEEGELFF.

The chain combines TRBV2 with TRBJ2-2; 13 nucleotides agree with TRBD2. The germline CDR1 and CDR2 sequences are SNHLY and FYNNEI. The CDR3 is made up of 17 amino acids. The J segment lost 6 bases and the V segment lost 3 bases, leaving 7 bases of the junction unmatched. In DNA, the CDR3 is TGTGCCAGCAGTGACCAAGGACTAGCGGGAGTCGCCGGGGAGCTGTTTTTT. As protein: CASSDQGLAGVAGELFF.

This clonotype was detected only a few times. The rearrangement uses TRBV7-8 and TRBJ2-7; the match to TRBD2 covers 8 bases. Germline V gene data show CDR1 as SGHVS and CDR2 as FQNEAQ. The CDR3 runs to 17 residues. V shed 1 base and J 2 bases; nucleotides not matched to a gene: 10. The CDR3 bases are TGTGCCAGCAGCTTAGGAACCGGGACTAGGAGGGCCTACGAGCAGTACTTC. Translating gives CASSLGTGTRRAYEQYF.

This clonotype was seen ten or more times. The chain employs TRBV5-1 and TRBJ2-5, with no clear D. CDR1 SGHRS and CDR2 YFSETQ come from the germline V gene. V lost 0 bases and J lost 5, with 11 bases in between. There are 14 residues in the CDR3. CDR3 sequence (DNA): TGCGCCAGCAGCTTGGACAGTCGGCGGGAGACCCAGTACTTC. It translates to CASSLDSRRETQYF.

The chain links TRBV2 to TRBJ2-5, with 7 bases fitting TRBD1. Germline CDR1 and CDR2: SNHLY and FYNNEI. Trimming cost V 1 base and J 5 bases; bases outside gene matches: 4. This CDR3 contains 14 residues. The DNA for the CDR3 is TGTGCCAGCAGTGAAGAAGGCAGGGGGGAGACCCAGTACTTC. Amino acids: CASSEEGRGETQYF. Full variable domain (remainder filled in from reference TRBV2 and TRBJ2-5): EPEVTQTPSHQVTQMGQEVILRCVPISNHLYFYWYRQILGQKVEFLVSFYNNEISEKSEIFDDQFSVERPDGSNFTLKIRSTKLEDSAMYFCASSEEGRGETQYFGPGTRLLVL.

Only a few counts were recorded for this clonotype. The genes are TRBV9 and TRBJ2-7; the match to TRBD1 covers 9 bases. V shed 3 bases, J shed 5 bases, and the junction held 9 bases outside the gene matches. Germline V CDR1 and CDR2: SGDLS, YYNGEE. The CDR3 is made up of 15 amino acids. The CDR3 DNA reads TGTGCCAGCAGCGCCGCCGGGACAGGGACACACGAGCAGTACTTC. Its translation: CASSAAGTGTHEQYF.

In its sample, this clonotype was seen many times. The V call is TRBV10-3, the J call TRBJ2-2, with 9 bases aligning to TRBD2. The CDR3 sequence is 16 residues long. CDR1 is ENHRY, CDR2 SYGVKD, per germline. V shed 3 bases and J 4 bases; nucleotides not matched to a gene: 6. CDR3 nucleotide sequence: TGTGCCATCAGTGATCTTAGCGGGAGCGGCACCGGGGAGCTGTTTTTT. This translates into CAISDLSGSGTGELFF.

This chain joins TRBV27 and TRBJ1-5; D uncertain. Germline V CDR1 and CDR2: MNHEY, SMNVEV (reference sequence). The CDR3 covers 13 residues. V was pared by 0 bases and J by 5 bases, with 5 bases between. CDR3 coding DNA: TGTGCCAGCAGTTTATCGTGGGATCAGCCCCAGCATTTT. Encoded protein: CASSLSWDQPQHF.

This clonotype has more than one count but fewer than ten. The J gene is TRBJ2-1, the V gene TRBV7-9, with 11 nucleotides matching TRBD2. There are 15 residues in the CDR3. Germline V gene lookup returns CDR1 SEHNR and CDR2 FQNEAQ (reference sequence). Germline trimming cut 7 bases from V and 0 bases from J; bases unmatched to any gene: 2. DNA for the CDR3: TGTGCCAGCAAGACTAGCGGGGTCTCCTACAATGAGCAGTTCTTC. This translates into CASKTSGVSYNEQFF.

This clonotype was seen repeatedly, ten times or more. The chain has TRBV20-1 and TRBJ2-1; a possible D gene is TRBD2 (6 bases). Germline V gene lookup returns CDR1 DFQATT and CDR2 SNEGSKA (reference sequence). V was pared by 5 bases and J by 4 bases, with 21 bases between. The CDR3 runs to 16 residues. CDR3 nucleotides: TGCAGTGCTTCAGGCCTGTCAAGTGCGGGGTACAATGAGCAGTTCTTC. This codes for CSASGLSSAGYNEQFF.

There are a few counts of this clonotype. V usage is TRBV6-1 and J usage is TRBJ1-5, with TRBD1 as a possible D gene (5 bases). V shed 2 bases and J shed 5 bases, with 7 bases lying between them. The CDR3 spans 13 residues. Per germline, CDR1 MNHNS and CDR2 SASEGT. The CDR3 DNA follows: TGTGCCAGCAGTGAACAAGGGGATCAGCCCCAGCATTTT. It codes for CASSEQGDQPQHF.

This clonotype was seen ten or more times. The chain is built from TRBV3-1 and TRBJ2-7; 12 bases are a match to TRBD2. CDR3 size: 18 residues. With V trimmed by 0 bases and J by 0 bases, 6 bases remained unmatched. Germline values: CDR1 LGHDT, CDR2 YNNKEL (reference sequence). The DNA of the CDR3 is TGTGCCAGCAGCCAAGAACTGACTAGCGGGGGTAGCTCCTACGAGCAGTACTTC. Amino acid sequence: CASSQELTSGGSSYEQYF.

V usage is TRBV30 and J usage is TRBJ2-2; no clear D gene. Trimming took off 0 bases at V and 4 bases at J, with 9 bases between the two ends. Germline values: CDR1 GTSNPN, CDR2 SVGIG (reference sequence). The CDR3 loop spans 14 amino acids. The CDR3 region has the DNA TGTGCCTGGAGTGTAATGCATGGCACCGGGGAGCTGTTTTTT. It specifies CAWSVMHGTGELFF. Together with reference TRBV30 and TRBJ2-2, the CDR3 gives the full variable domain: SQTIHQWPATLVQPVGSPLSLECTVEGTSNPNLYWYRQAAGRGLQLLFYSVGIGQISSEVPQNLSASRPQDRQFILSSKKLLLSDSGFYLCAWSVMHGTGELFFGEGSRLTVL.

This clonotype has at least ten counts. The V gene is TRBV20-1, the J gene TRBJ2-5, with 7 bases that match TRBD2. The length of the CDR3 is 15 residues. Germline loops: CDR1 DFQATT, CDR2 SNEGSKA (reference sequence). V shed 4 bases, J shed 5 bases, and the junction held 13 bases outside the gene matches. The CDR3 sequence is CSAKTSFTFMETQYF. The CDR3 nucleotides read TGCAGTGCTAAGACTAGCTTCACATTTATGGAGACCCAGTACTTC.